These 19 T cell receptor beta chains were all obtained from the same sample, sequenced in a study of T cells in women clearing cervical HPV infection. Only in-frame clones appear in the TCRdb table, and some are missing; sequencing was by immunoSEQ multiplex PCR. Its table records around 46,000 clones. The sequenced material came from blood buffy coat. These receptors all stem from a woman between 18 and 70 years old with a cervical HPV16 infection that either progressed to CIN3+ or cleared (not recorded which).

CDR3 in amino acids: CASSPAEGQLYGYTF. The part of the CDR3 DNA that was read is TGTGCCAGCTCTCCGGCCGAGGGACAGCTCTATGGC. The V gene is TRBV18, the J gene TRBJ1-2; TRBD1 agrees at 7 bases. The observed sequence ends 3 residues before the CDR3 terminus, with the missing tail filled in from the germline J gene. Germline CDR1 and CDR2: KGHSH and LQKENI. There are 15 residues in the CDR3. J was trimmed by 4 bases and V by 6 bases; bases with no gene match: 11.

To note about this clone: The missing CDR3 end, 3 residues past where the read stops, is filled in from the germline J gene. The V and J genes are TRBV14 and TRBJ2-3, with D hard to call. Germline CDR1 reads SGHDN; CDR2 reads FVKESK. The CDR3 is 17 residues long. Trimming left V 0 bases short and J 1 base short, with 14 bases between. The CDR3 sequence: CASSQDRVYARTDTQYF. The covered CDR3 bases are TGTGCCAGCAGCCAAGATAGGGTTTACGCCCGCACAGATACG.

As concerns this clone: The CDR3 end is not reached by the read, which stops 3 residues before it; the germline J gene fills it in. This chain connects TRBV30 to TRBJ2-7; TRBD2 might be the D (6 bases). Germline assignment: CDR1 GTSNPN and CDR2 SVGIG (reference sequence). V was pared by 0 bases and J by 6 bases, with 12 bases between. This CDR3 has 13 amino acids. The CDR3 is CAWSVLRSGEQYF. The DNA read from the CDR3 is TGTGCCTGGAGTGTACTCCGTAGCGGCGAG.

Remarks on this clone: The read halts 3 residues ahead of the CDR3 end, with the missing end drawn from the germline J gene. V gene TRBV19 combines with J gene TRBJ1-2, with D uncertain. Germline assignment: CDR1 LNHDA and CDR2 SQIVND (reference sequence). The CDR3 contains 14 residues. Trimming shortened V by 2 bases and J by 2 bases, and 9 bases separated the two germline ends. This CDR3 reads CASSIPNGNYGYTF. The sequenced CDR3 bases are TGTGCCAGTAGTATACCCAACGGGAACTATGGC.

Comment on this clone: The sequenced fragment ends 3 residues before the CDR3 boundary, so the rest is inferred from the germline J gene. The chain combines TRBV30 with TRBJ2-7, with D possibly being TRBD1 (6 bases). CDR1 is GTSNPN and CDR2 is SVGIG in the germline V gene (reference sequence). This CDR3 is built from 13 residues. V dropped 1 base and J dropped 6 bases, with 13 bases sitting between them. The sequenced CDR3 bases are TGTGCCTGGAGTGGGCAGGGGTGGAGCGAG. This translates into CAWSGQGWSE. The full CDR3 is CAWSGQGWSEQYF.

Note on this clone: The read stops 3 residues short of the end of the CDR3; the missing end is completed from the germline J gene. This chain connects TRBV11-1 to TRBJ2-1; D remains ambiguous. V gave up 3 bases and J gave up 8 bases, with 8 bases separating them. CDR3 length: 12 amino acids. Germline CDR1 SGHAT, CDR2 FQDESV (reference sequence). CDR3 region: CASSFSSHEQFF. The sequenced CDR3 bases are TGTGCCAGCAGCTTCTCGTCCCATGAG. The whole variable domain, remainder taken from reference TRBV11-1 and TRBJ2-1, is EAEVAQSPRYKITEKSQAVAFWCDPISGHATLYWYRQILGQGPELLVQFQDESVVDDSQLPKDRFSAERLKGVDSTLKIQPAELGDSAMYLCASSFSSHEQFFGPGTRLTVL.

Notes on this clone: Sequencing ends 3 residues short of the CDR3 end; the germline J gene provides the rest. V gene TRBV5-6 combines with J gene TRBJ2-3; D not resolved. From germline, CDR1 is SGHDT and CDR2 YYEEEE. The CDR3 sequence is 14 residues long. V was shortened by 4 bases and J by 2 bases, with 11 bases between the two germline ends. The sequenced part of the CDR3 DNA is TGTGCCAGCAGCCCCCTTCCTTTCACAGATACG. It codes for CASSPLPFTDT. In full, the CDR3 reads CASSPLPFTDTQYF.

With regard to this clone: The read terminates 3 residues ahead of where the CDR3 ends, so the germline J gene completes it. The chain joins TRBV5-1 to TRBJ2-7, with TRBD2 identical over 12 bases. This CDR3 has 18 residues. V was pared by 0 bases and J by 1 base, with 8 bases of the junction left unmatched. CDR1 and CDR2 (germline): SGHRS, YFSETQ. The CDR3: CASSLGASGGAWSYEQYF. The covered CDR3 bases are TGCGCCAGCAGCTTGGGAGCTAGCGGGGGGGCCTGGTCCTACGAG.

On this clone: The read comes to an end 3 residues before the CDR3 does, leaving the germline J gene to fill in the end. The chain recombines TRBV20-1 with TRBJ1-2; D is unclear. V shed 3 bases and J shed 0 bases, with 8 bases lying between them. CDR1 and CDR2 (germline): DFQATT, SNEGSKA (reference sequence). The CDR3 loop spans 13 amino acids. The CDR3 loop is CSASSATNYGYTF. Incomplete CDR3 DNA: TGCAGTGCTAGCAGTGCAACTAACTATGGC.

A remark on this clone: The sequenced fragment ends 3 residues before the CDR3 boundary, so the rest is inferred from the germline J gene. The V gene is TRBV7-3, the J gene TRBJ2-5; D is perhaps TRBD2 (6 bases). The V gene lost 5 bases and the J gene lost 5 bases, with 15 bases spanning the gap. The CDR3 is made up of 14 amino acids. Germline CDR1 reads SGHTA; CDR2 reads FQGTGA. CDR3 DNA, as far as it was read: TGTGCCAGCAGCCTCTTGGGTGGGGGGGAGACC. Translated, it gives CASSLLGGGET. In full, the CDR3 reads CASSLLGGGETQYF.

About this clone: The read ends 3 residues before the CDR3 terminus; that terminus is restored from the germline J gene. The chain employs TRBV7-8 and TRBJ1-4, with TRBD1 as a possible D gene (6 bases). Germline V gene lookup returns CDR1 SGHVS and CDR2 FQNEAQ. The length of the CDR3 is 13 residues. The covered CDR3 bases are TGTGCCAGCAGGGACAGAACTAATTCACCA. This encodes CASRDRTNSP. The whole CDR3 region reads CASRDRTNSPLFF.

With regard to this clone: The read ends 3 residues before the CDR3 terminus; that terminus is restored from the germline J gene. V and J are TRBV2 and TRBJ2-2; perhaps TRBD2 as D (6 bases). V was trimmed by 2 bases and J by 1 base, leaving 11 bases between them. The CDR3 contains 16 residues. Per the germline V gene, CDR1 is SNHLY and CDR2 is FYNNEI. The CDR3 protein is CASSELASLNTGELFF. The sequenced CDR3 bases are TGTGCCAGCAGTGAACTAGCGTCCTTGAACACCGGGGAG.

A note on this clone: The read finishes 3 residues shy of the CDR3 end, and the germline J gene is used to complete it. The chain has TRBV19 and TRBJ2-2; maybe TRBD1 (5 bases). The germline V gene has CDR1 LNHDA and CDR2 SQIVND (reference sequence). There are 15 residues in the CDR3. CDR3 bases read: TGTGCCAGTAGTAGAACATTCTCTGGGGCCAACGTG. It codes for CASSRTFSGANV. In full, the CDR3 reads CASSRTFSGANVLFF.

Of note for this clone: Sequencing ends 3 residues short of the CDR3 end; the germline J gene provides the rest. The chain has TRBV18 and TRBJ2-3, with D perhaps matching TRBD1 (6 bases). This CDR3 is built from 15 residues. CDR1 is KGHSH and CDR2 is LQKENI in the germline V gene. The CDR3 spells CASSRTYREQETQYF. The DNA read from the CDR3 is TGTGCCAGCTCACGAACTTACAGGGAACAAGAGACG.

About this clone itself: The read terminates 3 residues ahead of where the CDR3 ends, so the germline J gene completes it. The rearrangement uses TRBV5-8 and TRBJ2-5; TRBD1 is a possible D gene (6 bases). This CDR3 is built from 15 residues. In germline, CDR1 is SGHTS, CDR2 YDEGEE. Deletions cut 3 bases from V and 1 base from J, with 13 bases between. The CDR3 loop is CASSSTWGLQETQYF. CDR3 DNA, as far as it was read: TGTGCCAGCAGCTCGACGTGGGGGCTCCAAGAGACC.

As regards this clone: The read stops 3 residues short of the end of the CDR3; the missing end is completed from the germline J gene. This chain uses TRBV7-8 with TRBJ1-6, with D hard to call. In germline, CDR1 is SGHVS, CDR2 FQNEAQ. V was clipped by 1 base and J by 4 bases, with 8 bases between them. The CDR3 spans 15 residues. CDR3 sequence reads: CASSLVIGYNSPLHF. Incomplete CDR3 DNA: TGTGCCAGCAGCTTAGTAATCGGGTATAATTCACCC. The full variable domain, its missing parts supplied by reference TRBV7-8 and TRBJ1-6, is GAGVSQSPRYKVAKRGQDVALRCDPISGHVSLFWYQQALGQGPEFLTYFQNEAQLDKSGLPSDRFFAERPEGSVSTLKIQRTQQEDSAVYLCASSLVIGYNSPLHFGNGTRLTVT.

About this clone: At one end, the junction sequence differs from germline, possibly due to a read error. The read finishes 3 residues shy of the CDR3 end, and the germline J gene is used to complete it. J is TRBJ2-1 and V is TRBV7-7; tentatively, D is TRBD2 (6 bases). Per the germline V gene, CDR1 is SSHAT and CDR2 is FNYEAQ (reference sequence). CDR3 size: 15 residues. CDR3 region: CASSSDLAGYNEQFF. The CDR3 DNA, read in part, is TGTGCTAGCAGCTCCGACTTGGCGGGGTACAATGAG.

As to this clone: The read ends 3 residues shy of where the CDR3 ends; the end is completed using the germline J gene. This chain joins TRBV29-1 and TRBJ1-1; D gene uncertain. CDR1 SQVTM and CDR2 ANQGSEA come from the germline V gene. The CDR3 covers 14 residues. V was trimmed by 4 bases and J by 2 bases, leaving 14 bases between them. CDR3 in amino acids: CSVAEQEVNTEAFF. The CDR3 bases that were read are TGCAGCGTTGCCGAGCAGGAGGTTAACACTGAA.

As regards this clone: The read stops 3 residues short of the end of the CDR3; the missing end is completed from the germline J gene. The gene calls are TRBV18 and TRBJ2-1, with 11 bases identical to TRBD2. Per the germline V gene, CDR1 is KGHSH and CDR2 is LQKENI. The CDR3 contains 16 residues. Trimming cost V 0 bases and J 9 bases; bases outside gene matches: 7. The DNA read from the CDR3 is TGTGCCAGCTCACCACCCCTAGCGGGAGGTCGGGGTGAG. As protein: CASSPPLAGGRGE. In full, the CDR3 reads CASSPPLAGGRGEQFF.